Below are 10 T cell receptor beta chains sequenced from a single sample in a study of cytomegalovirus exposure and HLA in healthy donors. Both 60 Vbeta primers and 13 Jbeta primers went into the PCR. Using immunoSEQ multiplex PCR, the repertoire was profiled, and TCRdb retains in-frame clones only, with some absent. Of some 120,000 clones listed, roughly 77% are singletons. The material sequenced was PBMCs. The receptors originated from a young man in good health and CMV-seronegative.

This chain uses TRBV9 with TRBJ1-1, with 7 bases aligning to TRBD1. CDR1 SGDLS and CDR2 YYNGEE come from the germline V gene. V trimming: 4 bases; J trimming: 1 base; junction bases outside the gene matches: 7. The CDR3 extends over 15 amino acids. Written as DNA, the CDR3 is TGTGCCAGCAGCCCTAGATGGACAGGGAACACTGAAGCTTTCTTT. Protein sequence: CASSPRWTGNTEAFF.

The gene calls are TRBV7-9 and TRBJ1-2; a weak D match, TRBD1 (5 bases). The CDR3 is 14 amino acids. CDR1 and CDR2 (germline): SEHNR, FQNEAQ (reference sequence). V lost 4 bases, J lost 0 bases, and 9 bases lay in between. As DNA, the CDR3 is TGTGCCAGCAGCTCCGACAGCTCTAACTATGGCTACACCTTC. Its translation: CASSSDSSNYGYTF.

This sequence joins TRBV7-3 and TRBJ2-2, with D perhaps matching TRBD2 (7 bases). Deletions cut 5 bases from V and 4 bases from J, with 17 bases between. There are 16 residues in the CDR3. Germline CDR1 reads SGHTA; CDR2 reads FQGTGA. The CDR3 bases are TGTGCCAGCAGCCTAAGGGAGGGGGAGAGCACCGGGGAGCTGTTTTTT. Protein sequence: CASSLREGESTGELFF.

CDR3 in DNA: TGTGCCAGCAGTTTATCGGGACTGTACACTGAAGCTTTCTTT. Protein: CASSLSGLYTEAFF. The V gene is TRBV27, the J gene TRBJ1-1; D possibly corresponds to TRBD1 (5 bases). The CDR3 contains 14 residues. Deletions cut 0 bases from V and 3 bases from J, with 8 bases between. The germline gives CDR1 MNHEY, CDR2 SMNVEV (reference sequence).

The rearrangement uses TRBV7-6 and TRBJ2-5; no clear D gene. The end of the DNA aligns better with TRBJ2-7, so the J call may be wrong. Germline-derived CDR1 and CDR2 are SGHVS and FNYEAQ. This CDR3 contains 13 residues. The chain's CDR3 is CASSTLPDYEQYF. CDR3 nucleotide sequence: TGTGCCAGCAGCACACTCCCCGACTACGAGCAGTACTTC.

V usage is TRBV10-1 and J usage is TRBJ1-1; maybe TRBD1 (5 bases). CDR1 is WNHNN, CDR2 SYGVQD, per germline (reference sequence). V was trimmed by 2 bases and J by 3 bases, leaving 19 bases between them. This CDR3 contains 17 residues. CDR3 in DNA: TGCGCCAGCAGTGAGGTTAGGGCAAAGGGGCTAGACACTGAAGCTTTCTTT. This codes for CASSEVRAKGLDTEAFF.

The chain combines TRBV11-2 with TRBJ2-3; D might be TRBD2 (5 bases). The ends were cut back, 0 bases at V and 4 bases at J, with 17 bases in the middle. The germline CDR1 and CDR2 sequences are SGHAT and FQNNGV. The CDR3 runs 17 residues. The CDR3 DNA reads TGTGCCAGCAGCTTAGAGTGGGGTCTAGCCCGGGCAGATACGCAGTATTTT. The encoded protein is CASSLEWGLARADTQYF. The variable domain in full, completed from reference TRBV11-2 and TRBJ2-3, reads EAGVAQSPRYKIIEKRQSVAFWCNPISGHATLYWYQQILGQGPKLLIQFQNNGVVDDSQLPKDRFSAERLKGVDSTLKIQPAKLEDSAVYLCASSLEWGLARADTQYFGPGTRLTVL.

CDR3 sequence (DNA): TGTGCCAGTAGTATTGGAGTATATGGGAACACTGAAGCTTTCTTT. This codes for CASSIGVYGNTEAFF. The rearrangement links TRBV19 to TRBJ1-1; no clear D. The CDR3 is made up of 15 amino acids. V lost 3 bases, J lost 1 base, and 12 bases lay in between. Per germline, CDR1 LNHDA and CDR2 SQIVND (reference sequence).

The CDR3 DNA reads TGTGCCAGCCCGCGCCCACAGGGGGGCCACGAGCAGTACTTC. Its translation: CASPRPQGGHEQYF. The chain has TRBV7-3 and TRBJ2-7; 8 bases are shared with TRBD1. The V segment lost 8 bases and the J segment 5 bases; nucleotides outside the gene matches: 11. From germline, CDR1 is SGHTA and CDR2 FQGTGA. The CDR3 loop spans 14 amino acids.

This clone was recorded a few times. This chain's CDR3 is CASSYDSSKGYTF. The CDR3 DNA is TGTGCCAGCAGTTACGACAGCAGTAAAGGCTACACCTTC. V usage is TRBV6-5 and J usage is TRBJ1-2; D possibly corresponds to TRBD1 (5 bases). The CDR3 spans 13 residues. Germline V lookup: CDR1 MNHEY, CDR2 SVGAGI. Trimming cost V 2 bases and J 8 bases, with 12 bases left between them.